One sample yielded the 21 T cell receptor beta chains listed below, sequenced in a study of shared clonotypes between healthy human individuals. TCRdb keeps only in-frame clones here, not all; method: immunoSEQ multiplex PCR. The sample has about half a million clones, 78% seen once; the top ten hold more than 10%. Sequencing was performed on PBMCs. Source of these receptors: a woman aged 35 to 49 in good health. Some clones in this sample may be carry-over from other donors' samples.

The V and J genes are TRBV10-2 and TRBJ1-5; 8 nucleotides align to TRBD1. This CDR3 is 14 amino acids long. V lost 5 bases, J lost 5 bases, and 5 bases stayed unmatched. From germline, CDR1 is WSHSY and CDR2 SAAADI. The CDR3 DNA is TGCGCCAGCAGTAGGACAGGGAGGGATCAGCCCCAGCATTTT. Amino acids: CASSRTGRDQPQHF.

The V call is TRBV28, the J call TRBJ2-7; 7 positions agree with TRBD2. Per germline, CDR1 MDHEN and CDR2 SYDVKM. The CDR3 covers 15 residues. Losses at the gene ends were 7 bases for V and 2 bases for J; bases not matched to a gene: 11. CDR3 region: CASTLSLAAPYEQYF. In DNA, the CDR3 is TGTGCCAGCACCCTCTCCCTAGCGGCCCCCTACGAGCAGTACTTC.

The chain couples TRBV6-5 to TRBJ2-3; possibly TRBD2 for D (6 bases). The V end lost 9 bases, the J end lost 1 base, and 17 bases lay between the germline ends. Germline CDR1 reads MNHEY; CDR2 reads SVGAGI. The CDR3 is 15 residues long. The CDR3 coding sequence is TGTGCCAGTTCTAGCGCCCGGTGGGGCACAGATACGCAGTATTTT. This codes for CASSSARWGTDTQYF.

The J gene is TRBJ2-7, the V gene TRBV4-1; possibly TRBD2 for D (5 bases). V gave up 2 bases and J gave up 3 bases, with 11 bases separating them. The CDR3 is 14 residues long. Germline values: CDR1 MGHRA, CDR2 YSYEKL. CDR3 sequence: CASSQPGKGYEQYF. The CDR3 region has the DNA TGCGCCAGCAGCCAACCCGGGAAAGGCTACGAGCAGTACTTC.

This clone was counted between two and nine times. The chain employs TRBV10-1 and TRBJ2-1; 7 positions agree with TRBD2. The CDR3 totals 20 residues. Trimming took 0 bases from V and 3 from J; bases not matched to a gene: 17. The germline CDR1 and CDR2 sequences are WNHNN and SYGVQD (reference sequence). The CDR3 sequence is CASSESRGGHRAPGYNEQFF. The CDR3 nucleotides are TGCGCCAGCAGTGAGTCGCGGGGAGGGCATCGAGCGCCGGGCTACAATGAGCAGTTCTTC.

This sequence joins TRBV7-2 and TRBJ1-1, with 9 bases lining up with TRBD1. The junction had 7 bases not matched to a gene; V was cut back by 5 bases and J by 3 bases. The CDR3 is 15 residues long. The germline V gene has CDR1 SGHTA and CDR2 FQGNSA. CDR3 residues: CASSLDRGPDTEAFF. CDR3 nucleotides: TGTGCCAGCAGCCTGGACAGGGGACCGGACACTGAAGCTTTCTTT.

The CDR3 is CASSLANGGELFF. The CDR3 DNA reads TGCGCCAGCAGCTTGGCCAATGGCGGGGAGCTGTTTTTT. The V call is TRBV5-1, the J call TRBJ2-2; unclear D gene. The ends were cut back, 0 bases at V and 7 bases at J, with 7 bases in the middle. The CDR3 consists of 13 residues. The germline CDR1 and CDR2 sequences are SGHRS and YFSETQ.

A few counts support this clone. This rearrangement joins TRBV29-1 to TRBJ1-1; D is perhaps TRBD1 (6 bases). The CDR3 contains 15 residues. V was trimmed by 6 bases and J by 1 base, leaving 18 bases between them. Germline assignment: CDR1 SQVTM and CDR2 ANQGSEA. The CDR3 loop reads CSVVGAGATNTEAFF. CDR3 sequence (DNA): TGCAGCGTGGTCGGTGCAGGGGCGACGAACACTGAAGCTTTCTTT.

The chain employs TRBV7-2 and TRBJ1-6; the D gene is possibly TRBD1 (6 bases). In germline, CDR1 is SGHTA, CDR2 FQGNSA. CDR3 length: 16 residues. V lost 5 bases and J lost 6, with 17 bases in between. CDR3 region: CASSINRVALNSPLHF. CDR3 bases: TGTGCCAGCAGCATCAACAGGGTCGCGCTTAATTCACCCCTCCACTTT.

The rearrangement uses TRBV5-1 and TRBJ1-4; 10 bases match TRBD1. CDR1 is SGHRS and CDR2 is YFSETQ in the germline V gene. J gave up 6 bases and V 0 bases, and 2 bases lay outside the gene matches. The CDR3 is 15 residues long. The CDR3 DNA sequence: TGCGCCAGCAGCTTGGAGGGACAGGGGCATGAAAAACTGTTTTTT. Translated, it gives CASSLEGQGHEKLFF.

The chain is built from TRBV30 and TRBJ2-1; tentative D call: TRBD1 (7 bases). Between the trimmed V and J ends, which lost 8 bases and 13 bases, there was a span of 18 bases. The CDR3 consists of 11 residues. Germline assignment: CDR1 GTSNPN and CDR2 SVGIG (reference sequence). CDR3 sequence: CAAGPPGGQFF. CDR3 nucleotides: TGTGCCGCGGGACCTCCAGGGGGACAGTTCTTC.

The gene calls are TRBV29-1 and TRBJ2-7, with 9 bases fitting TRBD1. CDR3 length equals 17 residues. V gave up 1 base and J gave up 10 bases; unmatched junction bases: 20. Germline CDR1 is SQVTM and CDR2 is ANQGSEA. The chain's CDR3 is CSVEVPPRTGDFSLQYF. The CDR3 nucleotides are TGCAGCGTTGAAGTACCCCCACGGACAGGGGACTTCTCACTTCAGTACTTC.

The V gene is TRBV7-3, the J gene TRBJ2-3; 11 nucleotides line up with TRBD2. V dropped 3 bases and J dropped 4; count of bases not matched to a gene: 3. The germline V gene encodes CDR1 SGHTA and CDR2 FQGTGA. The CDR3 contains 15 residues. The CDR3, as DNA: TGTGCCAGCAGCTTTTCGGGACTAGCGGCAGATACGCAGTATTTT. As protein: CASSFSGLAADTQYF.

To note about this clone: This sequence is one base from a far larger clone and is likely a read error. The missing conserved phenylalanine or tryptophan at the end of this CDR3 makes a read error likely. This sequence joins TRBV7-9 and TRBJ1-2; 10 positions match TRBD1. Germline V gene sequence: CDR1 SEHNR, CDR2 FQNEAQ (reference sequence). The CDR3 spans 17 residues. V lost 5 bases, J lost 6 bases, and 15 bases stayed unmatched. The CDR3 loop reads CASSDSGTGVNSDGYTL. CDR3 nucleotide sequence: TGTGCCAGCAGCGATTCGGGGACAGGGGTCAATAGTGATGGCTACACCCTC.

The V gene is TRBV28, the J gene TRBJ2-7, with 11 bases fitting TRBD1. Germline V gives CDR1 MDHEN, CDR2 SYDVKM. Trimming at V came to 6 bases and at J to 3 bases, leaving 4 bases not matched to a gene. The CDR3 is 14 residues long. The CDR3 reads CASRDRGRFYEQYF. Here the CDR3 DNA reads TGTGCCAGCAGGGACAGGGGGCGCTTCTACGAGCAGTACTTC.

A note on this clone: The likely explanation is a read error, given a far larger clone one base away. Other DNA sequences in this sample translate to the same CDR3. The V call is TRBV15, the J call TRBJ2-1; D not certain. V lost 0 bases, J lost 10 bases, and 7 bases lay in between. CDR1 and CDR2 (germline): LNHNV, YYDKDF (reference sequence). The CDR3 spans 12 residues. The chain's CDR3 is CATSRDEDEQFF. The CDR3 DNA sequence: TGTGCCACCAGCAGAGATGAGGACGAGCAGTTCTTC.

This clone was detected once. The rearrangement links TRBV10-3 to TRBJ1-2; 7 nucleotides line up with TRBD1. Germline CDR1 reads ENHRY; CDR2 reads SYGVKD. V lost 11 bases to trimming and J lost 8 bases; unmatched junction nucleotides: 11. The CDR3 sequence is 12 residues long. CDR3 loop: CASEQGYDGYTF. DNA for the CDR3: TGTGCCTCAGAACAGGGGTATGACGGCTACACCTTC.

The chain joins TRBV5-1 to TRBJ2-2; D unclear. Germline V gene lookup returns CDR1 SGHRS and CDR2 YFSETQ. The CDR3 is 16 residues long. Trimming pared 0 bases from V and 0 bases from J, leaving 9 bases between. The CDR3 here is CASSLARSANTGELFF. The DNA of the CDR3 is TGCGCCAGCAGCTTGGCTCGAAGTGCGAACACCGGGGAGCTGTTTTTT.

This rearrangement joins TRBV28 to TRBJ1-5, with 9 bases aligning to TRBD1. Unmatched junction bases numbered 8, after V lost 5 bases and J lost 0 bases. The CDR3 sequence is 17 residues long. Germline CDR1 reads MDHEN; CDR2 reads SYDVKM. CDR3 bases: TGTGCCAGCAGTGACACCTGGGGACAGGGTAGCAATCAGCCCCAGCATTTT. Its translation is CASSDTWGQGSNQPQHF.

This chain links TRBV28 with TRBJ2-2, with TRBD2 matching over 10 bases. The trim removed 5 bases at V and 7 bases at J, leaving 1 base unmatched. This CDR3 is built from 13 residues. Germline V gene data show CDR1 as MDHEN and CDR2 as SYDVKM. Here the CDR3 reads CASSSGGVGELFF. The CDR3 DNA reads as TGTGCCAGCAGTAGCGGGGGGGTCGGGGAGCTGTTTTTT.

This clone was seen only a few times. The gene calls are TRBV6-1 and TRBJ2-1; 10 nucleotides agree with TRBD2. The CDR3 covers 15 residues. Germline loops: CDR1 MNHNS, CDR2 SASEGT. Trimming at V came to 5 bases and at J to 6 bases, leaving 7 bases not matched to a gene. CDR3 region: CASSTRTSGINEQFF. CDR3 in DNA: TGTGCCAGCAGTACACGGACTAGCGGTATCAATGAGCAGTTCTTC.